One sample yielded the 32 T cell receptor beta chains listed below, sequenced in a study of regulatory T cells in long-lasting Graves disease. Investigators prepared the TCR beta libraries by applying iRepertoire HTBI primers and Arm-PCR of CDR3 regions. TCRdb passed the multiplex PCR reads through MiXCR, listing each CDR3 protein once. Among fewer than 550,000 distinct CDR3 sequences, 20% to 25% were seen once, and the ten largest hold roughly 7%. As to time point: persistent/refractory GD, antithyroid drugs over 5 years with positive TRAb. PBMC RNA was the source of the TCR library. The sample was peripheral blood mononuclear cells (PBMCs), taken when the disease was refractory, from a patient treated with antithyroid drugs. The receptor source for this set is a female donor with Graves disease.

The table lists this clonotype with many counts. The rearrangement links TRBV10-3 to TRBJ2-2; no definite D call. Between the trimmed V and J ends, which lost 7 bases and 2 bases, there was a span of 8 bases. There are 13 residues in the CDR3. The germline V gene encodes CDR1 ENHRY and CDR2 SYGVKD. CDR3 coding DNA: TGTGCCATCAACCGAGAAAACACCGGGGAGCTGTTTTTT. It yields the protein CAINRENTGELFF.

Regarding this clonotype: Just one base apart from a much larger clone, this may be a read error. The CDR3 here is CASSQTWGAKTEAFF. DNA for the CDR3: TGTGCCAGCAGCCAGACCTGGGGGGCAAAGACTGAAGCTTTCTTT. J is TRBJ1-1 and V is TRBV12-3 or TRBV12-4, with D perhaps TRBD1 (6 bases). The CDR3 consists of 15 residues. V dropped 6 bases and J dropped 5 bases, with 19 bases sitting between them.

This clonotype occurred many times. The genes are TRBV24-1 and TRBJ2-7; TRBD2 matches 8 bases. The length of the CDR3 is 14 residues. J gave up 3 bases and V 2 bases, and 2 bases lay outside the gene matches. Germline CDR1 reads KGHDR; CDR2 reads SFDVKD. CDR3 DNA sequence: TGTGCCACCAGTGATTCCGGGACTAGCTACGAGCAGTACTTC. As protein: CATSDSGTSYEQYF.

This clonotype was picked up many times. The chain combines TRBV12-3 or TRBV12-4 with TRBJ1-5; TRBD1 agrees at 7 bases. V lost 9 bases and J lost 2; bases outside the gene matches: 13. This CDR3 comprises 16 residues. The CDR3 protein is CAREPNQGGGNQPQHF. CDR3 bases: TGTGCCAGGGAGCCGAACCAGGGGGGTGGCAATCAGCCCCAGCATTTT.

The V and J genes are TRBV10-3 and TRBJ2-7, with TRBD1 as a possible D gene (5 bases). Germline V gene sequence: CDR1 ENHRY, CDR2 SYGVKD. This CDR3 comprises 16 residues. V was shortened by 2 bases and J by 0 bases, with 14 bases between the two germline ends. CDR3 coding DNA: TGTGCCATCAGTGAGACACAGGTTCTTATCTCCTACGAGCAGTACTTC. Translated, it gives CAISETQVLISYEQYF.

The rearrangement links TRBV18 to TRBJ1-2; perhaps TRBD1 as D (5 bases). Germline V CDR1 and CDR2: KGHSH, LQKENI. Trimming cost V 3 bases and J 7 bases, with 12 bases left between them. The length of the CDR3 is 13 residues. For the CDR3, the DNA is TGTGCCAGCTCACCCGAGGGACGCTCTGGCTACACCTTC. Its translation: CASSPEGRSGYTF.

This clonotype was seen only a few times. A much larger clone sits a single nucleotide away, making a read error possible. The chain combines TRBV28 with TRBJ2-7, with 10 nucleotides matching TRBD2. This CDR3 contains 14 residues. CDR1 MDHEN and CDR2 SYDVKM come from the germline V gene. The J segment lost 3 bases and the V segment lost 5 bases, leaving 4 bases of the junction unmatched. For the CDR3, the DNA is TGTGCCAGCAGTCAACTAGCGGGGTGCTACGAGCAGTACTTC. As protein: CASSQLAGCYEQYF.

About this clonotype: With a much larger clone just one base away, this may be a read error. DNA for the CDR3: TGTGCCAGCAGCTTACCTGGACAGGGGGAGGCTTTCTTT. Translating gives CASSLPGQGEAFF. V usage is TRBV7-2 and J usage is TRBJ1-1, with 10 bases fitting TRBD1. Germline lookup yields CDR1 SGHTA and CDR2 FQGNSA. V shed 2 bases, J shed 11 bases, and the junction held 5 bases outside the gene matches. CDR3 size: 13 residues.

This clonotype has ten or more counts. The chain couples TRBV28 to TRBJ2-5, with D possibly being TRBD2 (5 bases). V dropped 7 bases and J dropped 5 bases, with 26 bases sitting between them. Germline CDR1 and CDR2: MDHEN and SYDVKM. The CDR3 is 17 amino acids. CDR3 nucleotide sequence: TGTGCCAGCAACCCAACCTCCGGTAGCGTGCTCGACGAGACCCAGTACTTC. Translated: CASNPTSGSVLDETQYF.

At least ten counts were recorded for this clonotype. The chain is built from TRBV6-1 and TRBJ1-4; 8 bases align to TRBD1. Germline CDR1 is MNHNS and CDR2 is SASEGT. The length of the CDR3 is 15 residues. J was trimmed by 2 bases and V by 6 bases; bases with no gene match: 5. The CDR3 loop is CASSGQGRTNEKLFF. CDR3 nucleotide sequence: TGTGCCAGCAGCGGACAGGGACGTACTAATGAAAAACTGTTTTTT.

Written as DNA, the CDR3 is TGTGCCAGCAGCTTGTTAGAAGGGGTACCTGAAGCTTTCTTT. This codes for CASSLLEGVPEAFF. The chain carries TRBV5-4 and TRBJ1-1, with D possibly matching TRBD1 (5 bases). Trimming cost V 1 base and J 6 bases, with 13 bases left between them. Germline loops: CDR1 SGHNT, CDR2 YYREEE (reference sequence). The CDR3 sequence is 14 residues long. Looking up the rest from reference TRBV5-4 and TRBJ1-1 gives the full variable domain: ETGVTQSPTHLIKTRGQQVTLRCSSQSGHNTVSWYQQALGQGPQFIFQYYREEENGRGNFPPRFSGLQFPNYSSELNVNALELDDSALYLCASSLLEGVPEAFFGQGTRLTVV.

This chain links TRBV7-2 with TRBJ1-2; 7 bases map to TRBD1. This CDR3 contains 12 residues. V gave up 3 bases and J gave up 11 bases; unmatched junction bases: 6. The germline gives CDR1 SGHTA, CDR2 FQGNSA. The CDR3: CASSFRDSAYTF. DNA of the CDR3: TGTGCCAGCAGCTTCCGGGACAGCGCTTACACCTTC.

This chain joins TRBV27 and TRBJ1-1; D ambiguous. The CDR3 extends over 17 amino acids. Germline V gene sequence: CDR1 MNHEY, CDR2 SMNVEV (reference sequence). V was trimmed by 7 bases and J by 0 bases, leaving 21 bases between them. CDR3 nucleotides: TGTGCCAGCAAGGGCGGGTATCCGTTCCGATTGAACACTGAAGCTTTCTTT. Translating it yields CASKGGYPFRLNTEAFF.

This clonotype was observed a handful of times. The chain recombines TRBV6-5 with TRBJ1-1, with a weak D call TRBD1 (5 bases). This CDR3 has 16 amino acids. V dropped 4 bases and J dropped 2 bases, with 17 bases sitting between them. CDR1 and CDR2 (germline): MNHEY, SVGAGI. In nucleotides, the CDR3 is TGTGCCAGCAGTTTTGGAAACTCCCGGGGCAACACTGAAGCTTTCTTT. Its protein product is CASSFGNSRGNTEAFF.

The chain couples TRBV4-1 to TRBJ1-1; D remains unclear. The CDR3 has 13 amino acids. The ends were cut back, 0 bases at V and 6 bases at J, with 8 bases in the middle. Germline CDR1 is MGHRA and CDR2 is YSYEKL. CDR3: CASSQEGGSEAFF. CDR3 DNA sequence: TGCGCCAGCAGCCAAGAAGGAGGCTCTGAAGCTTTCTTT.

The rearrangement links TRBV20-1 to TRBJ1-2; TRBD1 might be the D (5 bases). The CDR3 length is 16 residues. The germline gives CDR1 DFQATT, CDR2 SNEGSKA (reference sequence). Trimming took 3 bases from V and 8 from J, leaving 25 bases between them. CDR3 sequence: CSASNTYGTAQRGYTF. As DNA, the CDR3 is TGCAGTGCTAGCAACACATACGGGACCGCTCAAAGAGGCTACACCTTC.

The chain employs TRBV4-1 and TRBJ1-6; no clear D. Germline loops: CDR1 MGHRA, CDR2 YSYEKL. The V end was cut by 1 base, the J end by 5 bases, with 12 bases between. The CDR3 is made up of 16 amino acids. CDR3 in DNA: TGCGCCAGCAGCCAAGTGGCGGGAGGTAATAATTCACCCCTCCACTTT. The encoded protein is CASSQVAGGNNSPLHF.

In its sample, this clonotype was seen a few times. The chain combines TRBV11-2 with TRBJ1-3; D is undetermined. CDR1 SGHAT and CDR2 FQNNGV come from the germline V gene. V dropped 5 bases and J dropped 0 bases, with 11 bases sitting between them. The CDR3 is 15 residues long. The DNA for the CDR3 is TGTGCCAGCAGCCCCCCGGGGTACTCTGGAAACACCATATATTTT. This encodes CASSPPGYSGNTIYF.

This rearrangement joins TRBV14 to TRBJ1-1, with 7 bases that match TRBD1. After removal of 0 bases from V and 9 bases from J, the junction contained 13 bases not matched to a gene. The V gene's germline CDR1 is SGHDN and CDR2 FVKESK. The CDR3 sequence is 16 residues long. CDR3 DNA: TGTGCCAGCAGCCAAGATAACCTGCCCGGCAGGGGGAAAGCTTTCTTT. It codes for CASSQDNLPGRGKAFF.

V usage is TRBV6-1 and J usage is TRBJ2-3; 9 bases agree with TRBD2. CDR3 size: 14 residues. The V gene's germline CDR1 is MNHNS and CDR2 SASEGT. The V and J ends lost 8 bases and 3 bases, in that order; junction bases with no gene match: 6. Here the CDR3 DNA reads TGTGCCAGCGAGGGTAGCGGGAGTACAGATACGCAGTATTTT. Translating it yields CASEGSGSTDTQYF.

This clonotype was observed a single time. The rearrangement links TRBV5-5 to TRBJ2-1, with 8 positions matching TRBD1. V was clipped by 2 bases and J by 4 bases; unmatched bases: 5. Germline V gene lookup returns CDR1 SGHKS and CDR2 YYEKEE (reference sequence). The CDR3 loop spans 15 amino acids. CDR3 bases: TGTGCCAGCAGCTTAGGACAGGGTTTTTACAATGAGCAGTTCTTC. Translating gives CASSLGQGFYNEQFF.

Here the CDR3 reads CASSEEGYWQYF. CDR3 in DNA: TGTGCCAGCAGTGAGGAGGGTTACTGGCAGTATTTT. This chain uses TRBV2 with TRBJ2-3, with a weak D call TRBD2 (6 bases). Per germline, CDR1 SNHLY and CDR2 FYNNEI. This CDR3 is 12 amino acids long. Trimming cost V 3 bases and J 11 bases, with 12 bases left between them.

This clonotype was picked up many times. V gene TRBV7-9 combines with J gene TRBJ1-1; D unresolved. This CDR3 has 16 residues. Trimming took 1 base from V and 0 from J, leaving 12 bases between them. The germline V gene has CDR1 SEHNR and CDR2 FQNEAQ (reference sequence). CDR3 in amino acids: CASSLGLWGMNTEAFF. The CDR3 DNA is TGTGCCAGCAGCTTAGGATTATGGGGTATGAACACTGAAGCTTTCTTT.

This clonotype was detected many times. The chain employs TRBV30 and TRBJ1-4, with D tentatively TRBD1 (6 bases). Germline CDR1 GTSNPN, CDR2 SVGIG (reference sequence). Deletions cut 0 bases from V and 7 bases from J, with 6 bases between. The CDR3 covers 12 residues. For the CDR3, the DNA is TGTGCCTGGAGTGTACAGGGTGAAAAACTGTTTTTT. Amino acid sequence: CAWSVQGEKLFF.

The rearrangement links TRBV5-1 to TRBJ2-7, with D perhaps matching TRBD1 or TRBD2 (6 bases each). Trimming shortened V by 9 bases and J by 1 base, and 14 bases separated the two germline ends. The CDR3 has 13 amino acids. Germline V gene sequence: CDR1 SGHRS, CDR2 YFSETQ. The CDR3 DNA reads as TGCGCCAACTCCCCGGGGGCTTCCTACGAGCAGTACTTC. This codes for CANSPGASYEQYF.

This clonotype was counted many times. The chain has TRBV5-6 and TRBJ1-1; a weak D match, TRBD1 (6 bases). Deletions cut 0 bases from V and 3 bases from J, with 18 bases between. The CDR3 length is 17 residues. In germline, CDR1 is SGHDT, CDR2 YYEEEE. The chain's CDR3 is CASSLERGGRRDTEAFF. CDR3 sequence (DNA): TGTGCCAGCAGCTTGGAGAGGGGGGGCAGGAGAGACACTGAAGCTTTCTTT.

This clonotype was seen a handful of times. J is TRBJ2-3 and V is TRBV12-3 or TRBV12-4, with D possibly being TRBD1 (6 bases). This CDR3 has 14 amino acids. V dropped 3 bases and J dropped 4 bases, with 11 bases sitting between them. The CDR3 is CASSFLTGADTQYF. Here the CDR3 DNA reads TGTGCCAGCAGTTTTTTGACAGGAGCAGATACGCAGTATTTT.

This rearrangement joins TRBV28 to TRBJ1-2, with 8 bases identical to TRBD1. The V gene's germline CDR1 is MDHEN and CDR2 SYDVKM. This CDR3 contains 13 residues. Unmatched junction bases numbered 5, after V lost 7 bases and J lost 4 bases. This chain's CDR3 is CASTLTGAYGYTF. CDR3 coding DNA: TGTGCCAGCACCCTGACAGGGGCCTATGGCTACACCTTC.

This clonotype was counted many times. This chain links TRBV28 with TRBJ1-3; unclear D gene. This CDR3 is built from 14 residues. Per germline, CDR1 MDHEN and CDR2 SYDVKM. V shed 5 bases and J shed 2 bases, with 10 bases lying between them. CDR3 in DNA: TGTGCCAGCAGTCCTCACATGGCTGGAAACACCATATATTTT. It encodes CASSPHMAGNTIYF.

The rearrangement links TRBV7-3 to TRBJ2-7; D is uncertain. CDR1 and CDR2 from the germline V gene are SGHTA and FQGTGA. This CDR3 is built from 14 residues. The germline V and J ends were trimmed by 0 bases and 0 bases, with 6 bases remaining between them. The CDR3 loop reads CASSLTLPSYEQYF. As DNA, the CDR3 is TGTGCCAGCAGCTTAACACTACCCTCCTACGAGCAGTACTTC.

This clonotype was seen many times. The chain carries TRBV28 and TRBJ2-7, with unresolved D. V was shortened by 6 bases and J by 6 bases, with 12 bases between the two germline ends. CDR1 MDHEN and CDR2 SYDVKM come from the germline V gene. This CDR3 has 12 amino acids. This CDR3 reads CASSPRGFEQYF. The CDR3 DNA reads as TGTGCCAGCAGCCCCCGTGGGTTCGAGCAGTACTTC.

The CDR3 DNA reads as TGCGCCAGCAGCTTGGTCCCAGGGCTTGATCAGCCCCAGCATTTT. Amino acid sequence: CASSLVPGLDQPQHF. The rearrangement links TRBV5-1 to TRBJ1-5; D possibly corresponds to TRBD1 (5 bases). The length of the CDR3 is 15 residues. The V and J ends lost 0 bases and 5 bases respectively, with 12 bases between them. Looked up from germline, CDR1 is SGHRS and CDR2 is YFSETQ.